The 8 T cell receptor beta chains reported below all come from one sample, sequenced in a study of blood T cell repertoires in COVID-19. TCRdb keeps only in-frame clones here, not all; method: immunoSEQ multiplex PCR. The table shows more than 200,000 clones, with roughly 86% occurring only once. The sample taken for sequencing was peripheral blood. Receptor source: a woman aged 60-75 years with acute or convalescent COVID-19.

This sequence joins TRBV11-2 and TRBJ2-2, with D perhaps matching TRBD2 (7 bases). CDR1 and CDR2 from the germline V gene are SGHAT and FQNNGV. Trimming stripped 3 bases from V and 7 bases from J, with 15 bases between. The length of the CDR3 is 15 residues. The CDR3 protein is CASSFTGGRIGELFF. CDR3 bases: TGTGCCAGCAGCTTTACGGGGGGCCGGATCGGGGAGCTGTTTTTT.

This chain joins TRBV6-2 or TRBV6-3 and TRBJ2-4, with TRBD1 matching over 7 bases. The CDR3 contains 16 residues. The germline CDR1 and CDR2 sequences are MNHEY and SVGEGT. The J segment lost 1 base and the V segment lost 6 bases, leaving 9 bases of the junction unmatched. CDR3 nucleotide sequence: TGTGCCAGCAGCCCCGCCGGACAGGAGGCCAAAAACATTCAGTACTTC. This gives the protein CASSPAGQEAKNIQYF.

This clone was detected once. This chain uses TRBV29-1 with TRBJ2-3; possible D gene TRBD2, 6 bases. This CDR3 spans 14 amino acids. Trimming shortened V by 6 bases and J by 4 bases, and 17 bases separated the two germline ends. Germline CDR1 reads SQVTM; CDR2 reads ANQGSEA. CDR3 DNA sequence: TGCAGCGTGGAGACCACCAAGCGGGCAGATACGCAGTATTTT. Its translation: CSVETTKRADTQYF.

The chain joins TRBV12-3 or TRBV12-4 to TRBJ2-1; D may be TRBD1 (6 bases). The V and J ends lost 2 bases and 6 bases respectively, with 8 bases between them. CDR3 size: 13 residues. The CDR3 sequence is CASSLRDTNEQFF. CDR3 bases: TGTGCCAGCAGTTTAAGGGACACCAATGAGCAGTTCTTC.

The V gene is TRBV10-3, the J gene TRBJ1-4; TRBD1 matches at 9 bases. With 7 bases clipped from V and 6 bases from J, the junction kept 6 bases outside the gene matches. The CDR3 loop spans 14 amino acids. Germline CDR1 and CDR2: ENHRY and SYGVKD. CDR3 region: CAIKTQGADEKLFF. CDR3 sequence (DNA): TGTGCCATCAAGACACAGGGGGCTGATGAAAAACTGTTTTTT.

The chain carries TRBV18 and TRBJ2-3; D remains ambiguous. This CDR3 has 17 amino acids. Trimming took 3 bases from V and 4 from J, leaving 20 bases between them. Germline V gene sequence: CDR1 KGHSH, CDR2 LQKENI. CDR3 residues: CASSPIIILRGSDTQYF. The CDR3 DNA sequence: TGTGCCAGCTCACCTATCATCATTCTTAGAGGTTCAGATACGCAGTATTTT.

This chain connects TRBV28 to TRBJ2-3; D may be TRBD1 (6 bases). Germline CDR1 is MDHEN and CDR2 is SYDVKM. This CDR3 is built from 12 residues. V dropped 8 bases and J dropped 6 bases, with 12 bases sitting between them. CDR3 sequence (DNA): TGTGCCAGCGAAGGGGGTTGGGATACGCAGTATTTT. Its protein is CASEGGWDTQYF.

The chain recombines TRBV3-1 (or the pseudogene TRBV3-2) with TRBJ1-5; the D gene is possibly TRBD1 (5 bases). Germline CDR1 is LGHDT and CDR2 is YNNKEL (reference sequence). Trimming removed 2 bases from V and 7 bases from J, with 21 bases in between. This CDR3 is 17 amino acids long. CDR3 protein: CASSQNPPWQGGQPQHF. The CDR3 nucleotides read TGTGCCAGCAGCCAAAACCCCCCCTGGCAGGGTGGACAGCCCCAGCATTTT.